Given below is one TCR beta chain in context. The sample comes from a study of T cell changes during pregnancy in multiple sclerosis. V was pared by 6 bases and J by 1 base, with 16 bases between. Per the germline V gene, CDR1 is MDHEN and CDR2 is SYDVKM. The CDR3 contains 16 residues. The data were produced by immunoSEQ multiplex PCR, yet TCRdb's version contains in-frame clones alone and is incomplete. The sample includes around 20,000 clones, roughly 89% of them seen just once. The sequencing here drew on CD4+ T cells from peripheral blood mononuclear cells, taken in the third trimester of pregnancy. The chain combines TRBV28 with TRBJ1-5; D is perhaps TRBD1 (6 bases). The receptor was isolated from a female donor in good health, enrolled as a control in a pregnancy study. The CDR3 sequence is CASSSQQGFSNQPQHF. The DNA of the CDR3 is TGTGCCAGCAGCTCCCAACAGGGCTTCAGCAATCAGCCCCAGCATTTT.